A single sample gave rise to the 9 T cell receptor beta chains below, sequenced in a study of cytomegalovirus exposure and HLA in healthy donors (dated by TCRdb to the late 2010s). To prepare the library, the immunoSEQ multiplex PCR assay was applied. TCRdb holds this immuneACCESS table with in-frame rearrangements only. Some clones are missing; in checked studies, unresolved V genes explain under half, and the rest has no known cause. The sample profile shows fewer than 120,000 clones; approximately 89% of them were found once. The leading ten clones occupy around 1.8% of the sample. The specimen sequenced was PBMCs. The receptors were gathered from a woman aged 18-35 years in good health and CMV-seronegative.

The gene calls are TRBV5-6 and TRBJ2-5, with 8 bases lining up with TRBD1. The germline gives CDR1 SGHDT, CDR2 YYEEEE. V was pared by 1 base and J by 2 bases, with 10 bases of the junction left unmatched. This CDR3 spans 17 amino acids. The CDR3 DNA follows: TGTGCCAGCAGCTTGTTGGCCGGACAGGGCCATCAAGAGACCCAGTACTTC. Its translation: CASSLLAGQGHQETQYF. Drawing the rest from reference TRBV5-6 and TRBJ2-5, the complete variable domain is DAGVTQSPTHLIKTRGQQVTLRCSPKSGHDTVSWYQQALGQGPQFIFQYYEEEERQRGNFPDRFSGHQFPNYSSELNVNALLLGDSALYLCASSLLAGQGHQETQYFGPGTRLLVL.

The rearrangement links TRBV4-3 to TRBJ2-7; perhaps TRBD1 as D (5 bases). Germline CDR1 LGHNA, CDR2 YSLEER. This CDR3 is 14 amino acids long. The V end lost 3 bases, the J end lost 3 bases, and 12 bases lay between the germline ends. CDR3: CASSQFVGDYEQYF. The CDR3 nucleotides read TGCGCCAGCAGCCAGTTCGTAGGGGACTACGAGCAGTACTTC.

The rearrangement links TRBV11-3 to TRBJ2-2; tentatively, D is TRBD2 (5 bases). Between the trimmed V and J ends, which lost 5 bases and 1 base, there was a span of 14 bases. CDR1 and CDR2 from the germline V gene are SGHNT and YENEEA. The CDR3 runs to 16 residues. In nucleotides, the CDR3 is TGTGCCAGCAGCCCGCATTCCGCGGGGAACACCGGGGAGCTGTTTTTT. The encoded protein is CASSPHSAGNTGELFF.

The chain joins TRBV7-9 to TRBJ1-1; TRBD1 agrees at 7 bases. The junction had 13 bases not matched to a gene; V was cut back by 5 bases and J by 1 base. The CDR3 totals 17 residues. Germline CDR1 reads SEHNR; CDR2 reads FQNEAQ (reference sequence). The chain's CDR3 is CASSPWTGALGNTEAFF. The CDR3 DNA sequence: TGTGCCAGCAGCCCCTGGACAGGAGCCCTGGGGAACACTGAAGCTTTCTTT.

In DNA, the CDR3 is TGCGCCAGCAGCCAAGCCGGGTCTGGGGCCAACGTCCTGACTTTC. As protein: CASSQAGSGANVLTF. V gene TRBV4-3 combines with J gene TRBJ2-6, with D hard to call. This CDR3 region has 15 residues. The germline V and J ends were trimmed by 1 base and 1 base, with 5 bases remaining between them. Germline CDR1 and CDR2: LGHNA and YSLEER.

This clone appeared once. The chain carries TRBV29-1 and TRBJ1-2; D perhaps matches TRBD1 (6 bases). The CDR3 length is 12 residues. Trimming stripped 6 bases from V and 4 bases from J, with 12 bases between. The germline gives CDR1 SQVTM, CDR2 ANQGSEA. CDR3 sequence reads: CSVGASAYGYTF. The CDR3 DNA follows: TGCAGCGTGGGGGCCAGCGCCTATGGCTACACCTTC.

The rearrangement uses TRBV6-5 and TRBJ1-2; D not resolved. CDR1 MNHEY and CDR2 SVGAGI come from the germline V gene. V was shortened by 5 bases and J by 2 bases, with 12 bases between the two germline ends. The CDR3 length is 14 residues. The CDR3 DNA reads TGTGCCAGCAGTACTATAAGGCAAAACTATGGCTACACCTTC. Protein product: CASSTIRQNYGYTF.

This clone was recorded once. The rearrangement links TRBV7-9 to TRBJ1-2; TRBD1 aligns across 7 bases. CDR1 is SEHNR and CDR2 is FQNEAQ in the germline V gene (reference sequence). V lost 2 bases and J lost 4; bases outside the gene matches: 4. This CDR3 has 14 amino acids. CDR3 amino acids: CASSLPRDSYGYTF. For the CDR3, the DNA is TGTGCCAGCAGCTTACCCAGGGACAGCTATGGCTACACCTTC.

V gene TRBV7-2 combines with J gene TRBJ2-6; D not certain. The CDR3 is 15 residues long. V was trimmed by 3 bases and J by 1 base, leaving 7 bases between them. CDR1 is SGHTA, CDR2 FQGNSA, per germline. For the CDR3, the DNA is TGTGCCAGCAGCTTTTCCCCGTCTGGGGCCAACGTCCTGACTTTC. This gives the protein CASSFSPSGANVLTF.